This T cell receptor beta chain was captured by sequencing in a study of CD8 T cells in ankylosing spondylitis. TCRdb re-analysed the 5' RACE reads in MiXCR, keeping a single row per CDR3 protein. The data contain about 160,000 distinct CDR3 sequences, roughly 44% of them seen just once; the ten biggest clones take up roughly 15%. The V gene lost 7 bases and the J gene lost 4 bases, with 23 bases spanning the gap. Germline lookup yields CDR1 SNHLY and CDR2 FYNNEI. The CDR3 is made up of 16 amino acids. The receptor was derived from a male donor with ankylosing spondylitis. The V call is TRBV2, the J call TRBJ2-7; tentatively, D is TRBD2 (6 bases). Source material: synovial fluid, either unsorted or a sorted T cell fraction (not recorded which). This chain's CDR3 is CASNVEGLQPWYEQYF. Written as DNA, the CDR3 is TGTGCCAGCAATGTGGAGGGCCTCCAGCCTTGGTACGAGCAGTACTTC.